This T cell receptor (beta chain) was recorded in a study of OX40 agonist ivuxolimab in advanced cancers. Study at large: Intravenous ivuxolimab was administered to patients every 2 weeks at 0.01 to 10 mg/kg. Study findings and constraints: The 0.1-3.0 mg/kg partial responders had among the lowest clonal expansion.

Assay: immunoSEQ multiplex PCR; the TCRdb copy retains only in-frame clones and omits some. This sample has tens of thousands of clones, with about 90% found just once. Trimming removed 5 bases from V and 0 bases from J; junction bases left unmatched: 4. The CDR3 spans 15 residues. Looked up from germline, CDR1 is MNHNY and CDR2 is SVGAGI (reference sequence). Comments on this clone: Its target is unknown.

The clonotype comes from an adult with an advanced solid tumor such as melanoma, head and neck, liver or kidney cancer. The sample in question was CD4+ or CD8+ T cells sorted from blood, obtained in a trial of the OX40 agonist ivuxolimab. The chain is built from TRBV6-6 and TRBJ1-1; 9 nucleotides align to TRBD1. The DNA of the CDR3 is TGTGCCAGCAGTCAGGACAGGGGCATGAACACTGAAGCTTTCTTT. Translation gives CASSQDRGMNTEAFF.